This section outlines one T cell receptor beta chain sequence together with its context. The antigen remains undetermined. TCRdb itself ran the reads through MiXCR, one entry per CDR3 protein. Counted here are roughly 700,000 distinct CDR3 sequences, around 35% occurring once; the ten biggest clones make up 15% to 20%. This sample is part of a study of T cell repertoires in cytomegalovirus infection. Study details: CMV epitopes used comprised recently identified HLA-C-restricted ones and well-studied HLA-B-restricted ones. Public TCR beta signatures marked donors with CMV infection and the matching HLA.

Germline CDR1 reads SGHNT; CDR2 reads YYREEE (reference sequence). CDR3 length equals 15 residues. With 4 bases clipped from V and 4 bases from J, the junction kept 5 bases outside the gene matches. The study's findings and limits: The study found HLA-C-restricted CMV-specific TCR beta clonotypes dominating the ex vivo response. Adding up the frequency of public TCR beta families identified people who carried CMV plus the relevant HLA.

This specimen consisted of cultured PBMCs, obtained from culture after CMV antigen stimulation. The chain links TRBV5-4 to TRBJ2-2; TRBD1 matches 9 bases. The clonotype comes from a human donor in good health (CMV status not recorded). Some clones in this sample may be carry-over from other donors' samples. CDR3 protein: CASSTRQGGTGELFF. The CDR3 DNA follows: TGTGCCAGCAGCACCAGACAGGGGGGCACCGGGGAGCTGTTTTTT.